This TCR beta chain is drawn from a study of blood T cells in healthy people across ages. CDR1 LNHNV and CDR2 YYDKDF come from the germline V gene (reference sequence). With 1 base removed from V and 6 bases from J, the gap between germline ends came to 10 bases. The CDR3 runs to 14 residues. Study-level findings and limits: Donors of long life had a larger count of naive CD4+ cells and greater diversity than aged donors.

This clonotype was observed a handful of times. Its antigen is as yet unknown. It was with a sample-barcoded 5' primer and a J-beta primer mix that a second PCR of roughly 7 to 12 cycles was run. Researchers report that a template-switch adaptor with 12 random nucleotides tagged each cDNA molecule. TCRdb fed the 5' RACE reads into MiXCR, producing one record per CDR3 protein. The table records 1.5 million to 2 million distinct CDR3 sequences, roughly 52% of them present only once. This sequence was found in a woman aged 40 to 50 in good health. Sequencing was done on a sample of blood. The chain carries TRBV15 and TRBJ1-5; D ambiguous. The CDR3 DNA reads TGTGCCACCAGCAGAGCATCGGGTATTCAGCCCCAGCATTTT. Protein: CATSRASGIQPQHF.